These T cell receptor beta chains were read from a single sample in a study of blood T cells in healthy people across ages. TCRdb analysed the 5' RACE reads with MiXCR anew, one entry per CDR3 protein. Of about 1.8 million distinct CDR3 sequences in the sample, 40% to 55% were seen once. Sequencing was carried out using blood. All receptors derive from a woman aged 40 to 49 in good health. CDR3s include the opening cysteine and the closing phenylalanine or tryptophan. Each record gives: D gene, clone size, J gene, V gene, CDR3 protein, CDR3 DNA. A D gene is named only where the DNA matches it firmly. Clone size is shown for a subset of rows, as once, few, many or a class of expanded clone.

TRBD2,.,TRBJ2-3,TRBV27,CASSSRLAASTDTQYF,TGTGCCAGCAGTTCACGACTAGCGGCCAGCACAGATACGCAGTATTTT
.,.,TRBJ2-7,TRBV4-1,CASSQDGDPYEQYF,TGCGCCAGCAGCCAAGACGGGGACCCCTACGAGCAGTACTTC
.,.,TRBJ2-3,TRBV20-1,CSAEDRGTTDTQYF,TGCAGTGCCGAAGACCGGGGGACCACAGATACGCAGTATTTT
TRBD1,.,TRBJ1-2,TRBV20-1,CSARGGTGADGYTF,TGCAGTGCTAGAGGGGGGACAGGGGCGGATGGCTACACCTTC
.,.,TRBJ2-7,TRBV10-3,CAISDRDSDAHGEQYF,TGTGCCATCAGTGACCGGGATTCGGACGCCCATGGCGAGCAGTACTTC
TRBD2,few,TRBJ2-1,TRBV20-1,CSARTSGGAYEQFF,TGCAGTGCTCGAACTAGCGGGGGGGCTTATGAGCAGTTCTTC
TRBD2,few,TRBJ2-1,TRBV7-2,CASSLAPLTSGASNEQFF,TGTGCCAGCAGCTTAGCCCCGTTGACTAGCGGGGCAAGCAATGAGCAGTTCTTC
.,many,TRBJ2-1,TRBV12-3/TRBV12-4,CASSFQGLGVFNEQFF,TGTGCCAGCAGTTTCCAGGGTCTTGGGGTCTTCAATGAGCAGTTCTTC
.,.,TRBJ1-5,TRBV20-1,CSAPPEGPNQPQHF,TGCAGTGCCCCCCCCGAGGGCCCCAATCAGCCCCAGCATTTT
TRBD2,.,TRBJ2-1,TRBV20-1,CSMLAPSGGESEQFF,TGCAGTATGCTAGCCCCTAGCGGGGGGGAGAGCGAGCAGTTCTTC
TRBD1,few,TRBJ2-5,TRBV6-5,CASSYSRAGTGAKETQYF,TGTGCCAGCAGTTACTCTAGGGCCGGGACAGGGGCCAAAGAGACCCAGTACTTC
.,.,TRBJ2-7,TRBV6-5,CASSYFAGVGYEQYF,TGTGCCAGCAGTTACTTCGCAGGGGTCGGCTATGAGCAGTACTTC
.,.,TRBJ2-6,TRBV11-2,CANSLEIGGPSGANVLTF,TGTGCCAACAGCTTGGAAATTGGGGGTCCCTCTGGGGCCAACGTCCTGACTTTC
.,once,TRBJ2-7,TRBV5-1,CASSLASTLSYEQYF,TGCGCCAGCAGCTTGGCTAGTACCCTCTCCTACGAGCAGTACTTC
.,.,TRBJ2-5,TRBV7-2,CASTPGALSQETQYF,TGTGCCAGCACCCCTGGGGCTCTCTCACAAGAGACCCAGTACTTC
.,few,TRBJ2-1,TRBV20-1,CSARELGVGNEQFF,TGCAGTGCTAGAGAGCTAGGGGTGGGGAATGAGCAGTTCTTC
.,.,TRBJ1-1,TRBV28,CASSPSLSDQPTEAFF,TGTGCCAGCAGTCCGTCATTGAGCGATCAGCCCACTGAAGCTTTCTTT